This T cell receptor beta chain originates from a study of human T cells and chemical hapten exposure (dated by TCRdb to about 2021). In the study overall: For sensitization, 2% DPC in acetone was applied to an approximately 2 cm by approximately 2 cm area of upper inner arm skin. Patients additionally received weekly therapeutic DPC doses to the scalp throughout the roughly 24-week study period. Patch tests used Finn chambers with 0.01% DPC on the upper back, scored after 6 days by International Contact Dermatitis Research Group standards. The mostly female patient cohort included alopecia areata with under or over 50% scalp involvement, alopecia totalis and alopecia universalis. Libraries were pooled for sequencing, and variation in per-sample TCR yields was attributed mainly to small differences in library volumes within the pool. The study tracked peripheral blood TCR repertoire changes in vivo during primary and secondary sensitization to the hapten diphenylcyclopropenone (DPC) in alopecia patients. Blood samples were taken from patients before sensitization (week 0) and at 2, 6 and about 24 weeks after DPC sensitization. Some 29 alopecia patients provided blood for TCR sequencing at one to four time points (pre-sensitization, 2, 6 and 24 weeks). What the research found in general, with its limitations: Compared with pre-sensitization or healthy control sets, expanded TCRs formed significantly more large CDR3 similarity clusters, which is consistent with antigen-driven responses. Alopecia, a presumed autoimmune disease, was present in all patients, so the immune response of the patients might differ from that of healthy individuals. The number of PT1 expanded TCRs positively correlated with patch test score, significant at thresholds 8, 16 and 32 but not 4. Repeated subsampling changed both the strength of the expansion versus patch-test correlation and the threshold at which the correlation became significant. The number of TCRs above 1 in 1000 frequency did not change with DPC sensitization; there was no evidence of global repertoire structure alterations.

This clonotype was observed a handful of times. The antigen it recognizes is unknown. It has no much larger one-base neighbor in the sample; base qualities were not kept. The time point label for this specimen denotes: patch test 1, 2 weeks after DPC sensitization. The sample's treatment or condition label is to be understood as: therapeutic diphenylcyclopropenone sensitization with weekly scalp DPC. At every patch-test visit, the blood draw took place before the patch test was put on. Patients were considered eligible if aged 18 to 70, diagnosed with alopecia and deemed suitable for DPC therapy, and patients were excluded if pregnant. Total RNA was extracted from unfractionated whole blood that had been collected in Tempus Blood RNA tubes. From the cysteine up to the phenylalanine, the CDR3 has a length of 13 residues. The sequence is cut down to CDR3 DNA, 39 bases in frame from base 1. The junction carries 12 bases between V and J, which are trimmed by 2 bases and 6 bases respectively. CDR1 GTSNPN and CDR2 SVGIG are derived from the germline V gene (reference sequence).

The protocol used for the library was RACE. Sequencing relied on a NextSeq 500. Library preparation attached unique molecular identifiers to individual cDNA molecules for quantitative, reproducible TCR counting. Both TCR alpha and TCR beta chains were sequenced from each blood RNA sample. As for the original processing: The median number of TCRs per sample was 90,000 to 100,000, ranging from about 23,224 to 700,000. V, J and CDR3 annotation of the TCR reads was carried out using the Decombinator software suite. For PS versus PT1 abundance plots, all samples were subsampled to the same number of TCRs (28,000). TCRs were defined as expanded if absent before sensitization and observed at least eight times at the 2-week time point. TCRdb reran the public reads through fastp at Q25 and MiXCR, keeping productive beta chains. CDR3 protein sequences are deduplicated, and each keeps its most common genes and DNA. The V and J calls reflect TCRdb's pipeline rather than the authors' work. This sample lists tens of thousands of distinct CDR3 sequences; approximately 8% were detected once. The ten top clones hold approximately 1.5% of the sample.

The TCR originated in a woman in her twenties or thirties with alopecia areata. Some clones in this sample may be carry-over from other donors' samples. Specimen: whole blood, collected in connection with sensitization to the hapten diphenylcyclopropenone (DPC). The sequence is built from TRBV30 and TRBJ2-3, with the D gene uncertain. The CDR3 amino acid sequence is: CAWSLTPRDTQYF. The nucleotide sequence reads as follows: TGTGCCTGGAGTTTAACCCCTAGGGATACGCAGTATTTT.